This entry concerns a single T cell receptor (beta chain). The antigen is unknown. Unmatched junction bases numbered 12, after V lost 2 bases and J lost 4 bases. This CDR3 has 17 residues. Germline loops: CDR1 LNHNV, CDR2 YYDKDF (reference sequence). TCRdb called the RT-PCR reads again in MiXCR, with one record for every CDR3 protein. The sample has 650,000 to 800,000 distinct CDR3 sequences; about 14% are singletons. The sample originates from a study of response to subunit inactivated influenza vaccine. General observations from the study: Few new T cells, the authors suggested, are recruited by each seasonal influenza vaccination.

Sequences were derived from PBMCs from blood, sampled around two weeks before vaccination. This sequence was found in a man aged 50 or older who received an inactivated influenza vaccine. The chain combines TRBV15 with TRBJ2-5, with 8 bases fitting TRBD1. CDR3 sequence (DNA): TGTGCCACCAGCAGAAGTTCCGGGACAGGTGGTCGAGAGACCCAGTACTTC. It encodes CATSRSSGTGGRETQYF. Drawing the rest from reference TRBV15 and TRBJ2-5, the complete variable domain is DAMVIQNPRYQVTQFGKPVTLSCSQTLNHNVMYWYQQKSSQAPKLLFHYYDKDFNNEADTPDNFQSRRPNTSFCFLDIRSPGLGDTAMYLCATSRSSGTGGRETQYFGPGTRLLVL.